The table lists the clone carrying this TCR beta chain with a few counts. The antigen is unknown. TCRdb recomputed calls from the RACE reads with MiXCR, one row per CDR3 protein. The sample lists approximately 34,000 distinct CDR3 sequences; just under 6.5% were seen once. The sample originates from a study of human T cells and chemical hapten exposure. Study in general: Each patient's scalp received weekly diphenylcyclopropenone throughout the approximately 25-week study.

The ends were cut back, 6 bases at V and 3 bases at J, with 18 bases in the middle. CDR3 length equals 16 residues. Time point: patch test 1, 2 weeks after DPC sensitization. The sample's treatment: therapeutic diphenylcyclopropenone sensitization with weekly scalp DPC. The authors' total RNA extraction used unfractionated whole blood. Study outcomes and limitations: The donor cohort had alopecia, so its immune response may not match that of healthy people. No change in TCRs above 1 in 1000 frequency was produced by DPC sensitization. PT1 expanded TCR counts correlated positively with patch test score.

The chain has TRBV12-3 or TRBV12-4 and TRBJ1-5; the D gene is possibly TRBD1 (5 bases). The clonotype originates from a woman in her 30s with alopecia areata. Some clones in this sample may be carry-over from other donors' samples. The material sequenced was whole blood, taken in connection with sensitization to the hapten diphenylcyclopropenone (DPC). The CDR3 sequence: CASSPRDPVYNQPQHF. The CDR3 DNA reads as TGTGCCAGCAGCCCCCGGGACCCTGTCTACAATCAGCCCCAGCATTTT.